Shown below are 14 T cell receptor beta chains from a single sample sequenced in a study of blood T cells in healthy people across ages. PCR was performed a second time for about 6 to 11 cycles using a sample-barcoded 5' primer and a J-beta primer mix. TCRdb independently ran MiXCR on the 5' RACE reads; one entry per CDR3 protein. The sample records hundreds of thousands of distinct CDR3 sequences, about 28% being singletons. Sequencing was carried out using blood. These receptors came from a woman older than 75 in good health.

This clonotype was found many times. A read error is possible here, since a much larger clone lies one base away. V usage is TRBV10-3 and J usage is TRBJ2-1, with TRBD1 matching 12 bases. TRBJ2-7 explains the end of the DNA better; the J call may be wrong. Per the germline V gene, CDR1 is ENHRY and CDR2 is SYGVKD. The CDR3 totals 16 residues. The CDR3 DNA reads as TGTGCCATCAGAGCGGGACAGGGGGCCGGCTACAATGAGCAGTACTTC. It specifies CAIRAGQGAGYNEQYF.

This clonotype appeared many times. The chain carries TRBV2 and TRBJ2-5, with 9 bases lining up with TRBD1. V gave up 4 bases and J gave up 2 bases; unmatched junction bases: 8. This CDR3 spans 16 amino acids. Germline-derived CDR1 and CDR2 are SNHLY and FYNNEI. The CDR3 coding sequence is TGTGCCAGCAGTGTAGGGGAGGGACAGGGACAAGAGACCCAGTACTTC. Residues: CASSVGEGQGQETQYF.

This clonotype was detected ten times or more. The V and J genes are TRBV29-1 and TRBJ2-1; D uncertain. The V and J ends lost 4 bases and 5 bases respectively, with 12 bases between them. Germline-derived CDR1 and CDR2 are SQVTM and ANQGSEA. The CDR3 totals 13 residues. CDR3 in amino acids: CSVARNSNNEQFF. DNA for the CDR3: TGCAGCGTTGCGCGGAATTCTAACAATGAGCAGTTCTTC.

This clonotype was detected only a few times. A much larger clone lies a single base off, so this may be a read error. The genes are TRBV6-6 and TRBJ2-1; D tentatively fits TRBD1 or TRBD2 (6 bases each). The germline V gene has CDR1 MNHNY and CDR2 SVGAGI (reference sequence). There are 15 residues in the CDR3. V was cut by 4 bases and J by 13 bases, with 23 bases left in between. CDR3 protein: CASSSRRGTEETQFF. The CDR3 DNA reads TGTGCCAGCAGTTCCCGAAGGGGGACTGAAGAGACCCAGTTCTTC.

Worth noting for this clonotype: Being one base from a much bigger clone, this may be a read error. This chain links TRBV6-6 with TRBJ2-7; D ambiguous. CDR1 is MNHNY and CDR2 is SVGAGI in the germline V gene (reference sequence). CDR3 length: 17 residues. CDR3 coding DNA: TGTGTCAGCAGTTCCCTCCAGAAGGGTGGGGATACCTACGAGCAGTACTTC. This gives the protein CVSSSLQKGGDTYEQYF.

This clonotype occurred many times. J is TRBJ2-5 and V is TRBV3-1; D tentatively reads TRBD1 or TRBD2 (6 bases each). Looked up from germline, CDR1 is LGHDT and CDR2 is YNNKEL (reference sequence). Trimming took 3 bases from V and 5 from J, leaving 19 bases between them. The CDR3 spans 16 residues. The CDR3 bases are TGTGCCAGCAGCCAGGTTCCGGGGGCCTCGGGGGAGACCCAGTACTTC. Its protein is CASSQVPGASGETQYF.

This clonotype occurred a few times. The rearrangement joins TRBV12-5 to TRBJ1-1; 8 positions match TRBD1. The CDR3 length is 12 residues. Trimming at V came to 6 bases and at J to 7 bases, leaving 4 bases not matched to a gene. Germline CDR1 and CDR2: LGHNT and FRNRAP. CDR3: CASGPGTGEAFF. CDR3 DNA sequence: TGTGCTAGTGGGCCGGGGACAGGTGAAGCTTTCTTT.

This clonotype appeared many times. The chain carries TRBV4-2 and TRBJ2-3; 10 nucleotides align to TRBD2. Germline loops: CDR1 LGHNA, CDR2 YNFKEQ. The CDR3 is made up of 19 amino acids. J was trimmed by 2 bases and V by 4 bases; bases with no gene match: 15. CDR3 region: CASSRTASPSGGSTDTQYF. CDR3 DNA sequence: TGTGCCAGCAGCCGAACCGCTTCTCCTAGCGGGGGATCCACAGATACGCAGTATTTT.

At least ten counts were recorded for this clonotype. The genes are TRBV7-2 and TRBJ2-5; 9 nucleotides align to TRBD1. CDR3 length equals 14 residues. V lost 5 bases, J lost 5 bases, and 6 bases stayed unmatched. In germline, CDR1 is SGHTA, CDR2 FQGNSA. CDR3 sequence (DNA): TGTGCCAGCAGCACGGGGACAGGGCACGAGACCCAGTACTTC. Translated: CASSTGTGHETQYF.

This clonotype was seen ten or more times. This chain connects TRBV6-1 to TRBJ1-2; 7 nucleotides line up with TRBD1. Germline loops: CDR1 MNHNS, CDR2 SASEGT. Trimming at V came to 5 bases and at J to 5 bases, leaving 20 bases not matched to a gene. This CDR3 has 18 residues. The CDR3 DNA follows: TGTGCCAGCAGTCATCGCTCGACAGGGATATATGCCTCGTATGGCTACACCTTC. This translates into CASSHRSTGIYASYGYTF.

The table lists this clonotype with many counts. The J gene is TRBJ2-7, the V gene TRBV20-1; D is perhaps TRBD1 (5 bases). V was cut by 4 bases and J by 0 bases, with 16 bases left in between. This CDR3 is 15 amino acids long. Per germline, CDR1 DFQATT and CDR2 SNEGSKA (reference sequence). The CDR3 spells CSATTTRTTSYEQYF. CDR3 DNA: TGCAGTGCTACCACAACCAGGACAACCTCCTACGAGCAGTACTTC.

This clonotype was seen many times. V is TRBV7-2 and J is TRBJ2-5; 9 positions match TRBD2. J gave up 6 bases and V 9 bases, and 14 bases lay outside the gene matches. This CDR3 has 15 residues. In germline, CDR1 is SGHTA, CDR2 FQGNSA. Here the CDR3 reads CASSQGRGGMKTQYF. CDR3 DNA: TGTGCCAGTTCGCAGGGGCGGGGGGGGATGAAGACCCAGTACTTC.

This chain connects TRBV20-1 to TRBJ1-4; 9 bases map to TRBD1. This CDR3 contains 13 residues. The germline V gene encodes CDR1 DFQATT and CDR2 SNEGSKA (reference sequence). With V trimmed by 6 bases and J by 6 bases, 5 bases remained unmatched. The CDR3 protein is CSAATGGHEKLFF. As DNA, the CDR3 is TGCAGTGCCGCGACAGGGGGACATGAAAAACTGTTTTTT.

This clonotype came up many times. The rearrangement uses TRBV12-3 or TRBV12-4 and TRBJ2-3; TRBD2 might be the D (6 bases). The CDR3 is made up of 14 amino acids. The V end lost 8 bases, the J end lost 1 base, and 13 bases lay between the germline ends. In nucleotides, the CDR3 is TGTGCCAGCGGGGGGAGAACGGGCACAGATACGCAGTATTTT. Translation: CASGGRTGTDTQYF.